The 16 T cell receptor beta chains presented below share a single source sample, sequenced in a study of T cells after yellow fever vaccination. Each CDR3 protein is one row after TCRdb ran MiXCR on the 5' RACE reads. This repertoire shows 110,000 to 150,000 distinct CDR3 sequences, 5% to 8% found once; its top ten account for under 0.8%. The sample here was CD4+ T cells sorted from PBMCs, taken 10 days after the yellow fever booster vaccination. These receptors all come from a man aged 30-40 years who received the YFV17D yellow fever vaccine.

This clonotype has at least ten counts. The J gene is TRBJ2-2, the V gene TRBV7-7; D not resolved. V lost 5 bases and J lost 1, with 14 bases in between. The germline V gene has CDR1 SSHAT and CDR2 FNYEAQ (reference sequence). The CDR3 runs to 16 residues. The CDR3 loop is CASSPRGPGNTGELFF. The CDR3 coding sequence is TGTGCCAGCAGCCCCCGAGGACCGGGGAACACCGGGGAGCTGTTTTTT. The full variable domain, its missing parts supplied by reference TRBV7-7 and TRBJ2-2, is GAGVSQSPRYKVTKRGQDVTLRCDPISSHATLYWYQQALGQGPEFLTYFNYEAQPDKSGLPSDRFSAERPEGSISTLTIQRTEQRDSAMYRCASSPRGPGNTGELFFGEGSRLTVL.

Ten or more counts support this clonotype. This chain connects TRBV12-3 or TRBV12-4 to TRBJ2-3, with 10 bases fitting TRBD2. The CDR3 is 12 amino acids. The J segment lost 14 bases and the V segment lost 1 base, leaving 3 bases of the junction unmatched. Here the CDR3 DNA reads TGTGCCAGCAGTTTAGAGCTAGCGGGAGCGTATTTT. Protein sequence: CASSLELAGAYF.

This clonotype has ten or more counts. This chain connects TRBV7-9 to TRBJ2-3; 7 bases line up with TRBD2. The junction had 12 bases not matched to a gene; V was cut back by 4 bases and J by 8 bases. This CDR3 contains 15 residues. Germline V lookup: CDR1 SEHNR, CDR2 FQNEAQ (reference sequence). CDR3 in DNA: TGTGCCAGCAGCTCCGCCCCCAGCGGGATCGGTACGCAGTATTTT. It encodes CASSSAPSGIGTQYF.

Ten or more counts support this clonotype. The rearrangement uses TRBV5-1 and TRBJ2-2, with 7 bases identical to TRBD2. V gave up 0 bases and J gave up 4 bases; unmatched junction bases: 6. Germline lookup yields CDR1 SGHRS and CDR2 YFSETQ. This CDR3 has 16 residues. The CDR3 nucleotides read TGCGCCAGCAGCTTGGTGGCGGGAGACCTCACCGGGGAGCTGTTTTTT. Its translation: CASSLVAGDLTGELFF.

This clonotype has ten or more counts. This chain joins TRBV10-3 and TRBJ2-7; either TRBD1 or TRBD2 may supply D (7 bases each). Trimming pared 5 bases from V and 7 bases from J, leaving 36 bases between. The CDR3 totals 20 residues. CDR1 is ENHRY, CDR2 SYGVKD, per germline. The CDR3 sequence is CAISPAQGRRASGSPGEQYF. CDR3 bases: TGTGCCATCAGTCCTGCACAGGGGAGGAGAGCTAGCGGTTCCCCTGGGGAGCAGTACTTC.

This clonotype was recorded at least ten times. The V and J genes are TRBV10-1 and TRBJ2-7; no clear D. The CDR3 runs to 14 residues. CDR1 is WNHNN and CDR2 is SYGVQD in the germline V gene (reference sequence). The V end was cut by 1 base, the J end by 2 bases, with 9 bases between. CDR3 DNA sequence: TGCGCCAGCAGTGAGTTTCAGGTACCCTACGAGCAGTACTTC. Its translation is CASSEFQVPYEQYF.

At least ten counts were recorded for this clonotype. The rearrangement links TRBV24-1 to TRBJ2-1, with TRBD2 as a possible D gene (5 bases). Per the germline V gene, CDR1 is KGHDR and CDR2 is SFDVKD. Trimming pared 5 bases from V and 8 bases from J, leaving 6 bases between. The CDR3 contains 11 residues. The CDR3 DNA follows: TGTGCCACCAGTGTGGAGGATGAGCAGTTCTTC. It codes for CATSVEDEQFF.

This clonotype has at least ten counts. This chain uses TRBV20-1 with TRBJ2-1, with D possibly TRBD2 on 6 matching bases. Germline lookup yields CDR1 DFQATT and CDR2 SNEGSKA (reference sequence). This CDR3 region has 14 residues. The germline V and J ends were trimmed by 5 bases and 6 bases, with 17 bases remaining between them. Here the CDR3 DNA reads TGCAGTGCTTCCCCCGGGGGAATCCCCAATGAGCAGTTCTTC. Translated: CSASPGGIPNEQFF.

The rearrangement joins TRBV7-9 to TRBJ2-7, with D perhaps being TRBD1 or TRBD2 (6 bases each). Germline CDR1 is SEHNR and CDR2 is FQNEAQ (reference sequence). The V gene lost 1 base and the J gene lost 5 bases, with 12 bases spanning the gap. The CDR3 totals 14 residues. The CDR3 coding sequence is TGTGCCAGCAGCTTAGGTCGGAGGGGGGACGAGCAGTACTTC. Translated, it gives CASSLGRRGDEQYF.

This chain joins TRBV7-2 and TRBJ2-7; TRBD2 agrees at 7 bases. The CDR3 sequence is 15 residues long. Germline values: CDR1 SGHTA, CDR2 FQGNSA. The V and J ends lost 7 bases and 2 bases, in that order; junction bases with no gene match: 11. CDR3 nucleotide sequence: TGTGCCAGCACCCCCGGGGGGACGGCCACCTACGAGCAGTACTTC. Encoded protein: CASTPGGTATYEQYF.

The V and J genes are TRBV19 and TRBJ1-1; no clear D gene. The V gene lost 6 bases and the J gene lost 3 bases, with 20 bases spanning the gap. CDR3 length: 16 residues. CDR1 and CDR2 from the germline V gene are LNHDA and SQIVND (reference sequence). CDR3 residues: CASSPGPTGEHTEAFF. The CDR3 DNA is TGTGCCAGTAGCCCCGGGCCAACGGGAGAGCACACTGAAGCTTTCTTT.

This clonotype was counted at least ten times. V gene TRBV20-1 combines with J gene TRBJ2-1, with 8 bases identical to TRBD1. Per the germline V gene, CDR1 is DFQATT and CDR2 is SNEGSKA (reference sequence). J lost 4 bases, V lost 1 base, and 9 bases had no gene match. The CDR3 loop spans 16 amino acids. The CDR3 coding sequence is TGCAGTGCTAGAGGGATGCAGGGGGCTGGTTACAATGAGCAGTTCTTC. As protein: CSARGMQGAGYNEQFF.

This clonotype was seen repeatedly, ten times or more. The chain recombines TRBV29-1 with TRBJ2-1; TRBD2 is a possible D gene (6 bases). Trimming cost V 8 bases and J 12 bases, with 17 bases left between them. Germline CDR1 reads SQVTM; CDR2 reads ANQGSEA. The CDR3 sequence is 11 residues long. The CDR3, as DNA: TGCAGCTCCCCGGCGGGGTTGGGGCAGTTCTTC. Amino acid sequence: CSSPAGLGQFF.

This clonotype was recorded a few times. The chain has TRBV20-1 and TRBJ2-2; D is perhaps TRBD1 (5 bases). Per germline, CDR1 DFQATT and CDR2 SNEGSKA (reference sequence). This CDR3 comprises 16 residues. Trimming stripped 5 bases from V and 0 bases from J, with 16 bases between. CDR3 protein: CSAPRVEWSNTGELFF. The CDR3 DNA reads TGCAGTGCTCCCAGGGTGGAGTGGTCGAACACCGGGGAGCTGTTTTTT.

This clonotype was recorded at least ten times. This rearrangement joins TRBV5-1 to TRBJ2-3, with D perhaps TRBD1 (6 bases). V lost 2 bases, J lost 6 bases, and 7 bases lay in between. This CDR3 has 12 amino acids. Germline-derived CDR1 and CDR2 are SGHRS and YFSETQ. This chain's CDR3 is CASSFDRDTQYF. Here the CDR3 DNA reads TGCGCCAGCAGCTTCGACAGGGATACGCAGTATTTT.

This clonotype showed up many times. The chain couples TRBV4-3 to TRBJ2-2; D gene uncertain. Trimming left V 2 bases short and J 5 bases short, with 15 bases between. The CDR3 is 16 residues long. From germline, CDR1 is LGHNA and CDR2 YSLEER. CDR3 DNA sequence: TGCGCCAGCAGCCAATCGCAAACTTTTTGGACCGGGGAGCTGTTTTTT. Residues: CASSQSQTFWTGELFF.